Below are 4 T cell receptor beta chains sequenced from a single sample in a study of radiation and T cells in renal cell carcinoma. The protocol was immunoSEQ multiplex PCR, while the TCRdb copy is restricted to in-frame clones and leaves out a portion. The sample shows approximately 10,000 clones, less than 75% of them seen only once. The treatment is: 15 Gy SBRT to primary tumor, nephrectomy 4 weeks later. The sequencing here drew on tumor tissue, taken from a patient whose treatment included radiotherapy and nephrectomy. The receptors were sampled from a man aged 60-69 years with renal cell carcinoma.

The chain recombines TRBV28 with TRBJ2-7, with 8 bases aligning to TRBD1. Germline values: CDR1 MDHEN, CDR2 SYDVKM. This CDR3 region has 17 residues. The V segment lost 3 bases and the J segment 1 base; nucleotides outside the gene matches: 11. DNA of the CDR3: TGTGCCAGCAGTTTGGATCTCCGGGACAGGACTTCCTACGAGCAGTACTTC. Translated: CASSLDLRDRTSYEQYF.

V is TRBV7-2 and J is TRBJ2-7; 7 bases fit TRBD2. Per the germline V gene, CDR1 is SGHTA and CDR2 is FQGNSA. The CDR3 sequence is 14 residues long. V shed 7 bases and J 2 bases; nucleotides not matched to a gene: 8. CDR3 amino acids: CASTPGLIPYEQYF. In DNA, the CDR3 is TGTGCCAGCACCCCGGGACTAATTCCCTACGAGCAGTACTTC. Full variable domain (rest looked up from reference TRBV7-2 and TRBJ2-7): GAGVSQSPSNKVTEKGKDVELRCDPISGHTALYWYRQSLGQGLEFLIYFQGNSAPDKSGLPSDRFSAERTGGSVSTLTIQRTQQEDSAVYLCASTPGLIPYEQYFGPGTRLTVT.

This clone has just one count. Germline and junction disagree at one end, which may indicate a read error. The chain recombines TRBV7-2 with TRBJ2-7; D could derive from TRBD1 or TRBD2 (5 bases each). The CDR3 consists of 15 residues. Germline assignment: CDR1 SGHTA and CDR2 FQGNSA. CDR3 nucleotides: TGCGCCAGCAGCCAAGAGCAGGATTGGGGGTACGAGCAGTACTTC. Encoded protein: CASSQEQDWGYEQYF. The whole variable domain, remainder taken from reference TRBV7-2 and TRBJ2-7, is GAGVSQSPSNKVTEKGKDVELRCDPISGHTALYWYRQSLGQGLEFLIYFQGNSAPDKSGLPSDRFSAERTGGSVSTLTIQRTQQEDSAVYLCASSQEQDWGYEQYFGPGTRLTVT.

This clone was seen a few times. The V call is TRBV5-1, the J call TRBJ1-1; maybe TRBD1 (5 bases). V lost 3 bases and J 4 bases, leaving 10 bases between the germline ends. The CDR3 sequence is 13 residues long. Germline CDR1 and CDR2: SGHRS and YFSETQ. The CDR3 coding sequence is TGCGCCAGCAGCTGGGACGGAGCCACTGAAGCTTTCTTT. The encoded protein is CASSWDGATEAFF.